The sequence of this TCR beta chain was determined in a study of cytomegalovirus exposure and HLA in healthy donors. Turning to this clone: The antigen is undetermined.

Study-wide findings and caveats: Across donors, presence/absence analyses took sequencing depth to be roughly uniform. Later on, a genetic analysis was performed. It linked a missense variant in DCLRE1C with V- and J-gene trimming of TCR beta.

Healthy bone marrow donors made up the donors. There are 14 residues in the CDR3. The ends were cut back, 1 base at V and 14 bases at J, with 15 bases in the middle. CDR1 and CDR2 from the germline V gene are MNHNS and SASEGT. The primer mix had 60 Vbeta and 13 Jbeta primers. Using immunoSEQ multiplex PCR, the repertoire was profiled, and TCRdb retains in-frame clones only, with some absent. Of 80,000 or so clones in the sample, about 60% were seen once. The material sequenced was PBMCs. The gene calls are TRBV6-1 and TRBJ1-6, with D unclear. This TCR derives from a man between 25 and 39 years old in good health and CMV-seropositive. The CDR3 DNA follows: TGTGCCAGCAGTGAAGAACAGCTCGCCGGGGCCCTCCACTTT. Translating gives CASSEEQLAGALHF.